This T cell receptor (beta chain) was observed in a study of CD8 T cells in Susac syndrome. It was negative isolation that provided the CD8+ and CD4+ T cells, whereas TEMRA cells were enriched by FACS. The CDR3 length is 16 residues. V gave up 1 base and J gave up 7 bases; unmatched junction bases: 5. CDR1 and CDR2 (germline): SGHAT, FQNNGV. Reverse transcription of roughly 0.5 to 1 ug RNA was performed with random hexamers. immunoSEQ multiplex PCR amplified TCR beta CDR3 across 54 Vbeta, 13 Jbeta. TCRdb called the immunoSEQ multiplex PCR reads again in MiXCR, with one record for every CDR3 protein. The sample consists of about 300,000 distinct CDR3 sequences, about 85% of them appearing once.

The TCR comes from a human donor with multiple sclerosis. This rearrangement joins TRBV11-2 to TRBJ2-1; 12 bases match TRBD2. The specimen sequenced was CD8+ T cells from PBMCs. This chain's CDR3 is CASSLGLAGAVNEQFF. The CDR3 DNA sequence: TGTGCCAGCAGCTTAGGACTAGCGGGAGCGGTAAATGAGCAGTTCTTC.